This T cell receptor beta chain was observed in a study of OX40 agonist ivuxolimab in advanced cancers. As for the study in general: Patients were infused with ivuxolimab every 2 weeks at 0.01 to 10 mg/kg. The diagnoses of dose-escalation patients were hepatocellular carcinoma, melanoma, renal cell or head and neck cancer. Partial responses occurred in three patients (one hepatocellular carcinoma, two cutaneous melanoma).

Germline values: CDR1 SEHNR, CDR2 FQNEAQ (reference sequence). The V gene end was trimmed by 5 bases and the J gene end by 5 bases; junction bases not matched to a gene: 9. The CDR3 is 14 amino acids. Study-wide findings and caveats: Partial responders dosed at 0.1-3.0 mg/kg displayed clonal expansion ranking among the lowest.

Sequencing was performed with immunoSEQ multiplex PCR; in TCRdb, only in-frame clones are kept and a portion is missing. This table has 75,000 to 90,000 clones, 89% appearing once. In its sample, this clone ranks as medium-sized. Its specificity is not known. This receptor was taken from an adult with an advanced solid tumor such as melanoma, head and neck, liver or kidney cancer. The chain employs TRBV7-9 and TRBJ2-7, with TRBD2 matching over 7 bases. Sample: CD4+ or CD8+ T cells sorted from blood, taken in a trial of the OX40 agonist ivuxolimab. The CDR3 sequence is CASSPRGEGHEQYF. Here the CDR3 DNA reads TGTGCCAGCAGCCCTCGGGGGGAGGGTCACGAGCAGTACTTC.